These 18 T cell receptor beta chains were sequenced from one sample in a study of T cell clonality in common variable immunodeficiency. Sequencing was performed with immunoSEQ multiplex PCR; in TCRdb, only in-frame clones are kept and a portion is missing. Reported are around 45,000 clones, none seen only once; the ten largest carry 2.8%. The sequenced sample consisted of peripheral blood mononuclear cells. The source is a person aged 18 to 75 in good health.

This clone came up many times. CDR3 loop: CASSDGAAHTGELFF. The CDR3 DNA, read in part, is TGTGCCAGCAGTGACGGTGCGGCCCACACCGGGGAG. V and J are TRBV6-4 and TRBJ2-2; unclear D gene. The read terminates 3 residues ahead of where the CDR3 ends, so the germline J gene completes it. Trimming took 2 bases from V and 3 from J, leaving 10 bases between them. The CDR3 has 15 amino acids. Germline values: CDR1 MRHNA, CDR2 SNTAGT.

Many counts were recorded for this clone. The CDR3 end lies 3 residues beyond the end of the read and is filled in from the germline J gene. This chain connects TRBV7-9 to TRBJ1-2; weak D call: TRBD1 (6 bases). Trimming left V 1 base short and J 5 bases short, with 11 bases between. The CDR3 is 14 amino acids. Per the germline V gene, CDR1 is SEHNR and CDR2 is FQNEAQ (reference sequence). The CDR3 here is CASSLETGKYGYTF. CDR3 DNA (partial): TGTGCCAGCAGCTTAGAAACAGGGAAATATGGC.

Many counts were recorded for this clone. Coverage ceases 3 residues before the CDR3 finishes, and the germline J gene fills in the end. This rearrangement joins TRBV6-2 or TRBV6-3 to TRBJ2-3; D unresolved. CDR3 length equals 13 residues. Germline CDR1 reads MNHEY; CDR2 reads SVGEGT. The sequenced part of the CDR3 DNA is TGTGCCAGCAGTCTCAATAGCAATCAGCCG. Protein sequence: CASSLNSNQP. The entire CDR3 is CASSLNSNQPQYF.

The sample holds many counts of this clone. The read finishes 3 residues shy of the CDR3 end, and the germline J gene is used to complete it. The chain combines TRBV4-1 with TRBJ2-7; 9 nucleotides agree with TRBD2. The CDR3 extends over 16 amino acids. Germline loops: CDR1 MGHRA, CDR2 YSYEKL. V shed 4 bases and J 0 bases; nucleotides not matched to a gene: 7. CDR3 bases read: TGCGCCAGCAGCCCGCGGGGGGGTGGGAGCTCCTACGAG. Residues: CASSPRGGGSSYE. The whole CDR3 is CASSPRGGGSSYEQYF.

Of note for this clone: The DNA ends 3 residues before the CDR3 does, and the rest of the CDR3 is filled in from the germline J gene. The rearrangement links TRBV7-8 to TRBJ2-1; possible D gene TRBD1, 6 bases. From germline, CDR1 is SGHVS and CDR2 FQNEAQ. CDR3 length: 16 residues. The V end lost 5 bases, the J end lost 4 bases, and 18 bases lay between the germline ends. The part of the CDR3 DNA that was read is TGTGCCAGCAGCGGTAGGGTGGGGGACACGTACAATGAG. Translation gives CASSGRVGDTYNE. The whole CDR3 protein is CASSGRVGDTYNEQFF.

This clone has ten or more counts. Read coverage stops 3 residues before the CDR3 terminus; the germline J gene supplies the remainder. The chain employs TRBV12-3 or TRBV12-4 and TRBJ2-1; 15 bases agree with TRBD2. The CDR3 length is 14 residues. Losses at the gene ends were 4 bases for V and 9 bases for J; bases not matched to a gene: 1. The CDR3 region is CASSWTSGRGEQFF. Incomplete CDR3 DNA: TGTGCCAGCAGTTGGACTAGCGGGAGGGGTGAG.

This clone has a handful of counts. The read falls 3 residues short of the CDR3 end, and the missing part is taken from the germline J gene. V usage is TRBV20-1 and J usage is TRBJ2-1; weak D call: TRBD1 (5 bases). Germline V gives CDR1 DFQATT, CDR2 SNEGSKA (reference sequence). V was shortened by 3 bases and J by 6 bases, with 12 bases between the two germline ends. The CDR3 covers 13 residues. The CDR3 region is CSASPGSGNEQFF. Incomplete CDR3 DNA: TGCAGTGCTAGCCCAGGGTCAGGCAATGAG.

The sample holds many counts of this clone. The read ends 3 residues early relative to the CDR3; the germline J gene fills the gap. The chain is built from TRBV4-1 and TRBJ2-7; 11 bases align to TRBD1. The germline gives CDR1 MGHRA, CDR2 YSYEKL. The CDR3 is 17 amino acids. After removal of 4 bases from V and 5 bases from J, the junction contained 13 bases not matched to a gene. The sequenced CDR3 bases are TGCGCCAGCAGCCTTACGGGGTCGGGACAGGGGGACCACGAG. Its protein product is CASSLTGSGQGDHE. The complete CDR3 sequence is CASSLTGSGQGDHEQYF.

This clone appeared many times. The read terminates 3 residues before the CDR3 end, so the remaining end is supplied by the germline J gene. The V and J genes are TRBV20-1 and TRBJ2-1; 8 bases agree with TRBD2. This CDR3 region has 14 residues. The germline gives CDR1 DFQATT, CDR2 SNEGSKA (reference sequence). The V segment lost 2 bases and the J segment 5 bases; nucleotides outside the gene matches: 5. The CDR3 loop is CSARNLAGNNEQFF. The CDR3 bases that were read are TGCAGTGCTAGAAATCTAGCGGGCAACAATGAG.

This clone was recorded at least ten times. The covered CDR3 bases are TGTGCCAGCAGCGTAGCCCGAACAGGGTTAGGAAACACC. Its translation: CASSVARTGLGNT. The CDR3 in its entirety is CASSVARTGLGNTIYF. This chain links TRBV9 with TRBJ1-3; D may be TRBD1 (6 bases). The read is 3 residues too short to cover the CDR3 end, so that end is filled in from the germline J gene. Germline V gene lookup returns CDR1 SGDLS and CDR2 YYNGEE. The CDR3 extends over 16 amino acids. V was clipped by 0 bases and J by 4 bases, with 14 bases between them.

The sample holds many counts of this clone. The read ends 3 residues early relative to the CDR3; the germline J gene fills the gap. This sample also contains other DNA sequences that code for the same CDR3. The V call is TRBV12-3 or TRBV12-4, the J call TRBJ2-3; 9 bases fit TRBD2. The CDR3 loop spans 14 amino acids. The ends lost 7 bases at V and 0 bases at J; junction bases unmatched: 2. The CDR3 sequence: CASTSGTSTDTQYF. The sequenced part of the CDR3 DNA is TGTGCCAGCACTAGCGGGACTAGCACAGATACG.

This clone was recorded many times. The CDR3 sequence is CSARDGATYNEQFF. Incomplete CDR3 DNA: TGCAGTGCTAGGGATGGGGCCACCTACAATGAG. This sequence joins TRBV20-1 and TRBJ2-1, with D possibly matching TRBD1 (5 bases). The sequenced fragment ends 3 residues before the CDR3 boundary, so the rest is inferred from the germline J gene. V gave up 3 bases and J gave up 2 bases, with 11 bases separating them. Per germline, CDR1 DFQATT and CDR2 SNEGSKA (reference sequence). This CDR3 has 14 amino acids.

At least ten counts were recorded for this clone. Read coverage stops 3 residues before the CDR3 terminus; the germline J gene supplies the remainder. V gene TRBV13 combines with J gene TRBJ2-7, with 7 bases lining up with TRBD1. Germline V lookup: CDR1 PRHDT, CDR2 FYEKMQ (reference sequence). CDR3 length: 12 residues. J lost 5 bases, V lost 4 bases, and 2 bases had no gene match. This CDR3 reads CASSSTGDEQYF. The CDR3 DNA, read in part, is TGTGCCAGCAGCTCAACAGGGGACGAG.

This clone was recorded many times. The read halts 3 residues ahead of the CDR3 end, with the missing end drawn from the germline J gene. The J gene is TRBJ1-1, the V gene TRBV20-1, with 7 bases aligning to TRBD1. The CDR3 spans 13 residues. J was trimmed by 5 bases and V by 7 bases; bases with no gene match: 10. CDR1 and CDR2 (germline): DFQATT, SNEGSKA (reference sequence). CDR3: CSVGTEVRTEAFF. The sequenced part of the CDR3 DNA is TGCAGTGTCGGGACAGAGGTACGGACTGAA.

This clone has at least ten counts. The sequence runs out 3 residues before the end of the CDR3; the remainder is reconstructed from the germline J gene. The V call is TRBV20-1, the J call TRBJ2-1, with no clear D. The CDR3 covers 13 residues. In germline, CDR1 is DFQATT, CDR2 SNEGSKA (reference sequence). Trimming shortened V by 5 bases and J by 1 base, and 9 bases separated the two germline ends. CDR3 DNA (partial): TGCAGTGCTCCCCAGATGTCCTACAATGAG. Translated, it gives CSAPQMSYNE. The CDR3, in full, reads CSAPQMSYNEQFF.

This clone was seen at least ten times. CDR3 DNA, as far as it was read: TGCAGTGCTAGCACTAGCGTGGGAGATACG. The encoded protein is CSASTSVGDT. The CDR3 in full is CSASTSVGDTQYF. The J gene is TRBJ2-3, the V gene TRBV20-1; TRBD2 agrees at 7 bases. With the read ending 3 residues before the CDR3 end, the germline J gene is used to fill in that end. Germline-derived CDR1 and CDR2 are DFQATT and SNEGSKA (reference sequence). The CDR3 runs 13 residues. J gave up 5 bases and V 3 bases, and 5 bases lay outside the gene matches.

This clone was counted at least ten times. The read is 3 residues too short to cover the CDR3 end, so that end is filled in from the germline J gene. The chain combines TRBV5-6 with TRBJ2-2, with D maybe TRBD2 (5 bases). The CDR3 runs 14 residues. From germline, CDR1 is SGHDT and CDR2 YYEEEE. The part of the CDR3 DNA that was read is TGTGCCAGCAGCTTTGGTAGCGTTAATGAAAAG. Its protein is CASSFGSVNEK. From start to end, the CDR3 is CASSFGSVNEKLFF.

This clone was observed many times. The CDR3 sequence: CAWSWDRDTEAFF. CDR3 DNA, as far as it was read: TGTGCCTGGAGTTGGGACAGGGACACTGAA. The chain joins TRBV30 to TRBJ1-1; 9 bases align to TRBD1. Read data end 3 residues before the CDR3 end; the end is taken from the germline J gene. Losses at the gene ends were 2 bases for V and 3 bases for J; bases not matched to a gene: 1. The CDR3 loop spans 13 amino acids. Germline CDR1 reads GTSNPN; CDR2 reads SVGIG (reference sequence).